Shown below are 15 T cell receptor beta chains from a single sample sequenced in a study of a mutant IDH1 vaccine in newly diagnosed glioma. The repertoire was sequenced with immunoSEQ multiplex PCR; TCRdb's copy has only in-frame clones and lacks some. This sample carries some 57,000 clones, approximately 81% of them seen once, and the ten largest clones take approximately 4.3%. These receptors have no known antigen. Time point in this sample: week 35, safety follow-up. In the vaccine, a single dose held 300 ug of the mutant IDH1 20-mer peptide, along with topical imiquimod. The sequenced sample was PBMCs, obtained from a glioma patient whose treatment included an IDH1 peptide vaccine. These receptors all come from a young woman with glioma.

This rearrangement joins TRBV6-1 to TRBJ2-7, with D unclear. Germline CDR1 MNHNS, CDR2 SASEGT. V was cut by 6 bases and J by 2 bases, with 11 bases left in between. The CDR3 consists of 13 residues. CDR3 DNA: TGTGCCAGCAGGGACGGCAACACCTACGAGCAGTACTTC. This gives the protein CASRDGNTYEQYF.

The chain is built from TRBV27 and TRBJ2-7; D remains ambiguous. V was pared by 5 bases and J by 5 bases, with 13 bases between. Germline CDR1 and CDR2: MNHEY and SMNVEV (reference sequence). The CDR3 loop spans 13 amino acids. The CDR3 bases are TGTGCCAGCAGTCTCGGCCCCCGCGACGAGCAGTACTTC. Amino acids: CASSLGPRDEQYF.

The rearrangement links TRBV7-9 to TRBJ2-7; 10 nucleotides agree with TRBD1. The V gene end was trimmed by 4 bases and the J gene end by 3 bases; junction bases not matched to a gene: 9. The germline gives CDR1 SEHNR, CDR2 FQNEAQ (reference sequence). The CDR3 runs 16 residues. CDR3 nucleotides: TGTGCCAGCAGCTCAGATTCGACAGGGGGCTTCTACGAGCAGTACTTC. Encoded protein: CASSSDSTGGFYEQYF.

This chain uses TRBV4-2 with TRBJ2-2, with D unresolved. Germline-derived CDR1 and CDR2 are LGHNA and YNFKEQ. Trimming cost V 1 base and J 6 bases, with 6 bases left between them. This CDR3 has 13 residues. The CDR3 nucleotides read TGTGCCAGCAGCCAAGGGTCCCCCGGGGAGCTGTTTTTT. Its translation: CASSQGSPGELFF.

The J gene is TRBJ2-1, the V gene TRBV9; D is unresolved. The germline CDR1 and CDR2 sequences are SGDLS and YYNGEE. V was trimmed by 0 bases and J by 2 bases, leaving 9 bases between them. CDR3 length: 15 residues. Here the CDR3 DNA reads TGTGCCAGCAGCGTAGGGCCAGGAGCCTACAATGAGCAGTTCTTC. Translating it yields CASSVGPGAYNEQFF.

This chain joins TRBV7-2 and TRBJ1-2; weak D call: TRBD1 (6 bases). The V and J ends lost 5 bases and 6 bases respectively, with 19 bases between them. Germline loops: CDR1 SGHTA, CDR2 FQGNSA. The CDR3 sequence is 15 residues long. The CDR3 spells CASSQRGVWGDGYTF. Here the CDR3 DNA reads TGTGCCAGCAGCCAGAGGGGGGTATGGGGCGATGGCTACACCTTC.

This chain joins TRBV6-5 and TRBJ2-5; 12 bases are a match to TRBD1. The junction had 7 bases not matched to a gene; V was cut back by 6 bases and J by 5 bases. The V gene's germline CDR1 is MNHEY and CDR2 SVGAGI. CDR3 length equals 15 residues. The CDR3 reads CASSGRDRGLETQYF. CDR3 DNA: TGTGCCAGCAGCGGACGGGACAGGGGGCTGGAGACCCAGTACTTC.

This chain links TRBV6-5 with TRBJ2-5, with D perhaps matching TRBD1 (5 bases). The germline CDR1 and CDR2 sequences are MNHEY and SVGAGI. The length of the CDR3 is 15 residues. V lost 1 base and J lost 3, with 12 bases in between. This CDR3 reads CASSYFGQGKETQYF. Here the CDR3 DNA reads TGTGCCAGCAGTTACTTCGGGCAGGGCAAAGAGACCCAGTACTTC.

The gene calls are TRBV9 and TRBJ2-3; D tentatively fits TRBD1 or TRBD2 (5 bases each). CDR1 is SGDLS and CDR2 is YYNGEE in the germline V gene. V lost 7 bases and J lost 2, with 11 bases in between. The CDR3 spans 13 residues. CDR3: CASGDPDTDTQYF. The CDR3 DNA follows: TGTGCCAGCGGGGACCCGGACACAGATACGCAGTATTTT. Based on the CDR3 plus reference TRBV9 and TRBJ2-3, the full variable domain is DSGVTQTPKHLITATGQRVTLRCSPRSGDLSVYWYQQSLDQGLQFLIQYYNGEERAKGNILERFSAQQFPDLHSELNLSSLELGDSALYFCASGDPDTDTQYFGPGTRLTVL.

The chain joins TRBV28 to TRBJ2-5, with 10 nucleotides matching TRBD2. The germline V gene has CDR1 MDHEN and CDR2 SYDVKM. The ends lost 10 bases at V and 2 bases at J; junction bases unmatched: 4. CDR3 size: 13 residues. CDR3 sequence reads: CAIKLAGQETQYF. In DNA, the CDR3 is TGTGCCATCAAACTAGCGGGGCAAGAGACCCAGTACTTC.

This clone was seen a few times. The rearrangement links TRBV2 to TRBJ2-3, with D unclear. Per the germline V gene, CDR1 is SNHLY and CDR2 is FYNNEI. CDR3 length equals 14 residues. V was trimmed by 4 bases and J by 3 bases, leaving 11 bases between them. As DNA, the CDR3 is TGTGCCAGCAGTGTGTTCGACCTAACAGATACGCAGTATTTT. It encodes CASSVFDLTDTQYF.

The CDR3 loop reads CASSLRTGAILGYEQYF. CDR3 coding DNA: TGTGCCAGCAGTCTACGGACAGGGGCGATCTTAGGTTACGAGCAGTACTTC. The chain joins TRBV27 to TRBJ2-7; 9 nucleotides agree with TRBD1. J gave up 4 bases and V 5 bases, and 15 bases lay outside the gene matches. The CDR3 has 17 amino acids. Germline lookup yields CDR1 MNHEY and CDR2 SMNVEV (reference sequence).

The chain carries TRBV12-5 and TRBJ2-3; D might be TRBD1 (6 bases). V lost 1 base, J lost 1 base, and 6 bases lay in between. The V gene's germline CDR1 is LGHNT and CDR2 FRNRAP. This CDR3 contains 14 residues. CDR3 in DNA: TGTGCTAGTGGTTTGGGACAGGGCACAGATACGCAGTATTTT. It specifies CASGLGQGTDTQYF.

V and J are TRBV16 and TRBJ1-1, with 8 bases fitting TRBD1. Trimming took 4 bases from V and 3 from J; bases not matched to a gene: 7. The CDR3 contains 15 residues. The germline V gene encodes CDR1 KGHSY and CDR2 FQNENV. The CDR3 reads CASSRAQGADTEAFF. In DNA, the CDR3 is TGTGCCAGCAGCCGGGCTCAGGGGGCTGACACTGAAGCTTTCTTT.

V and J are TRBV6-1 and TRBJ1-5; possible D gene TRBD1, 5 bases. Germline CDR1 is MNHNS and CDR2 is SASEGT. V lost 8 bases and J 2 bases, leaving 10 bases between the germline ends. The CDR3 is 13 amino acids. CDR3 region: CASGRDGNQPQHF. The CDR3 coding sequence is TGTGCCAGCGGCCGGGACGGCAATCAGCCCCAGCATTTT.